The clone carrying this T cell receptor beta chain was counted a few times. This CDR3 is built from 15 residues. Germline V CDR1 and CDR2: SGHDT, YYEEEE. Deletions cut 4 bases from V and 0 bases from J, with 13 bases between. The record originates from a study of beta chain features in type 1 diabetes. As every portion of the isolated RNA was reverse transcribed, the sequencing read expressed TCRB transcripts. Using immunoSEQ multiplex PCR, the repertoire was profiled, and TCRdb retains in-frame clones only, with some absent. The data contain nearly 250,000 clones, 14% of them singletons. CD45RO/CCR7/CD25/CD127/CD95/CD27 sorting isolated CD4+ naive, central memory, regulatory and stem cell-like memory cells.

V usage is TRBV5-6 and J usage is TRBJ1-2; D perhaps matches TRBD1 (5 bases). Sample: naive CD4+ T cells from blood. The TCR originated in a woman in her thirties or forties in good health. The CDR3 sequence: CASSGALQANYGYTF. In DNA form, the CDR3 reads TGTGCCAGCAGCGGGGCCCTCCAGGCTAACTATGGCTACACCTTC.